This T cell receptor (beta chain) was identified in a study of cytomegalovirus exposure and HLA in healthy donors. Amplification used 60 Vbeta primers and 13 Jbeta primers. Generated by immunoSEQ multiplex PCR, the TCRdb table keeps only in-frame clones and is missing some. The sample has 130,000 to 150,000 clones, around 76% seen once; the top ten hold about 2.5%. With V trimmed by 3 bases and J by 4 bases, 8 bases remained unmatched. CDR1 is SGHNT, CDR2 YYREEE, per germline (reference sequence). The CDR3 has 15 residues. The chain employs TRBV5-4 and TRBJ2-5; 8 bases agree with TRBD2. The clonotype was recovered from a male donor in good health and CMV-seronegative. The sample was PBMCs. The CDR3 nucleotides are TGTGCCAGCAGCTCCCCAGCGGGAGCTGGAGAGACCCAGTACTTC. It translates to CASSSPAGAGETQYF.